Each of the 13 T cell receptor beta chains below was sequenced from the same sample in a study of shared clonotypes between healthy human individuals (dated by TCRdb to about 2020). Libraries were built with the immunoSEQ multiplex PCR assay. The immuneACCESS repertoire file appears here via TCRdb, limited to in-frame rearrangements. These files lack a portion of the clones; in checked studies, under half of the deficit traces to unresolved V genes, and the cause of the others is not known. The sample contains more than 2 million clones, around 95% of them found a single time. Together, the top ten hold more than 1.5% of the sample. For the CD8 naive samples, CD45RO-negative cells were positively selected for CCR7, yielding a CD45RA+CCR7+ population from which TemRA cells were excluded. Source material: naive CD8+ T cells from PBMCs. Read against the paper, the sample's cell subset or site label means: CD45RA+CCR7+. These receptors were taken from a man between 18 and 35 years old in good health. Some clones in this sample may be carry-over from other donors' samples.

The chain combines TRBV25-1 with TRBJ2-5, with 9 bases that match TRBD2. The CDR3 length is 14 residues. With V trimmed by 5 bases and J by 10 bases, 11 bases remained unmatched. CDR1 MGHDK and CDR2 SYGVNS come from the germline V gene. Here the CDR3 DNA reads TGTGCCAGCAGTTTTCAGCGGGAGGACGGAGACCAGTACTTC. Translating it yields CASSFQREDGDQYF.

This clone was seen just once. The rearrangement uses TRBV27 and TRBJ2-1; D unclear. V was trimmed by 0 bases and J by 10 bases, leaving 10 bases between them. CDR1 and CDR2 from the germline V gene are MNHEY and SMNVEV (reference sequence). The CDR3 consists of 13 residues. This CDR3 reads CASSLSGPSEQFF. CDR3 nucleotide sequence: TGTGCCAGCAGTTTATCAGGCCCCAGCGAGCAGTTCTTC.

V is TRBV9 and J is TRBJ1-2, with a weak D call TRBD1 (5 bases). Germline loops: CDR1 SGDLS, CDR2 YYNGEE. V was pared by 0 bases and J by 0 bases, with 12 bases between. The CDR3 consists of 16 residues. The CDR3 sequence: CASSVGGTAPNYGYTF. CDR3 in DNA: TGTGCCAGCAGCGTAGGGGGGACGGCCCCTAACTATGGCTACACCTTC. The full variable domain, in which reference TRBV9 and TRBJ1-2 provide the parts outside the CDR3, is DSGVTQTPKHLITATGQRVTLRCSPRSGDLSVYWYQQSLDQGLQFLIQYYNGEERAKGNILERFSAQQFPDLHSELNLSSLELGDSALYFCASSVGGTAPNYGYTFGSGTRLTVV.

This chain links TRBV11-2 with TRBJ1-1; no clear D. This CDR3 has 14 amino acids. Germline CDR1 is SGHAT and CDR2 is FQNNGV. Deletions cut 0 bases from V and 9 bases from J, with 14 bases between. CDR3 in amino acids: CASSLDPPGRQAFF. CDR3 in DNA: TGTGCCAGCAGCTTAGATCCGCCGGGCCGGCAAGCTTTCTTT.

The V call is TRBV9, the J call TRBJ2-5; tentatively, D is TRBD1 or TRBD2 (5 bases each). From germline, CDR1 is SGDLS and CDR2 YYNGEE. This CDR3 is built from 15 residues. V dropped 1 base and J dropped 1 base, with 11 bases sitting between them. This chain's CDR3 is CASSVYGGAQETQYF. The CDR3 coding sequence is TGTGCCAGCAGCGTATATGGGGGAGCCCAAGAGACCCAGTACTTC.

The chain couples TRBV27 to TRBJ2-3; perhaps TRBD2 as D (5 bases). The germline gives CDR1 MNHEY, CDR2 SMNVEV (reference sequence). The V gene lost 6 bases and the J gene lost 1 base, with 14 bases spanning the gap. The CDR3 is 15 residues long. Here the CDR3 DNA reads TGTGCCAGCAGCCGTGCGAGGGTACGCACAGATACGCAGTATTTT. Translation: CASSRARVRTDTQYF.

The J gene is TRBJ2-1, the V gene TRBV4-1; D is ambiguous. CDR1 MGHRA and CDR2 YSYEKL come from the germline V gene. Deletions cut 4 bases from V and 0 bases from J, with 13 bases between. The CDR3 length is 16 residues. The CDR3, as DNA: TGCGCCAGCAGCCCTCGGACGGCCAGCTCCTACAATGAGCAGTTCTTC. Translated, it gives CASSPRTASSYNEQFF.

CDR3 bases: TGTGCCAGCAGCTTGGATGGTCCTACAGATACGCAGTATTTT. Translated, it gives CASSLDGPTDTQYF. J is TRBJ2-3 and V is TRBV5-4, with unresolved D. Germline V lookup: CDR1 SGHNT, CDR2 YYREEE (reference sequence). This CDR3 is 14 amino acids long. The V and J ends lost 0 bases and 3 bases respectively, with 8 bases between them.

V is TRBV14 and J is TRBJ1-2, with D uncertain. The germline V gene encodes CDR1 SGHDN and CDR2 FVKESK. The CDR3 extends over 17 amino acids. The V end lost 1 base, the J end lost 0 bases, and 15 bases lay between the germline ends. The DNA for the CDR3 is TGTGCCAGCAGCCAAGGATCCCTGACACAGACTAACTATGGCTACACCTTC. This sequence encodes CASSQGSLTQTNYGYTF.

The chain links TRBV4-1 to TRBJ1-5; 7 bases fit TRBD1. V dropped 4 bases and J dropped 4; count of bases not matched to a gene: 7. CDR3 size: 15 residues. Per germline, CDR1 MGHRA and CDR2 YSYEKL. The CDR3 sequence is CASSPARGPNQPQHF. In nucleotides, the CDR3 is TGCGCCAGCAGCCCCGCGAGGGGGCCTAATCAGCCCCAGCATTTT.

This clone was counted a few times. The V call is TRBV29-1, the J call TRBJ2-1, with TRBD2 matching 12 bases. V lost 6 bases and J lost 6; bases outside the gene matches: 6. There are 14 residues in the CDR3. From germline, CDR1 is SQVTM and CDR2 ANQGSEA. CDR3 nucleotide sequence: TGCAGCGTGAGACTAGCGGGGGCCCCCAATGAGCAGTTCTTC. As protein: CSVRLAGAPNEQFF.

As for this clone: Additional DNA sequences in this sample encode the identical CDR3. V and J are TRBV27 and TRBJ2-7; TRBD1 or TRBD2 may be the D gene (5 bases each). Germline V gives CDR1 MNHEY, CDR2 SMNVEV (reference sequence). This CDR3 region has 13 residues. V lost 4 bases to trimming and J lost 3 bases, with 10 bases between them. The CDR3 spells CASSYGAGYEQYF. For the CDR3, the DNA is TGTGCCAGCAGTTACGGGGCGGGCTACGAGCAGTACTTC.

The rearrangement links TRBV6-5 to TRBJ2-1; D is undetermined. From germline, CDR1 is MNHEY and CDR2 SVGAGI. V was clipped by 2 bases and J by 9 bases, with 11 bases between them. This CDR3 contains 13 residues. CDR3 DNA sequence: TGTGCCAGCAGTTACACAGATGGGTCTGAGCAGTTCTTC. As protein: CASSYTDGSEQFF.